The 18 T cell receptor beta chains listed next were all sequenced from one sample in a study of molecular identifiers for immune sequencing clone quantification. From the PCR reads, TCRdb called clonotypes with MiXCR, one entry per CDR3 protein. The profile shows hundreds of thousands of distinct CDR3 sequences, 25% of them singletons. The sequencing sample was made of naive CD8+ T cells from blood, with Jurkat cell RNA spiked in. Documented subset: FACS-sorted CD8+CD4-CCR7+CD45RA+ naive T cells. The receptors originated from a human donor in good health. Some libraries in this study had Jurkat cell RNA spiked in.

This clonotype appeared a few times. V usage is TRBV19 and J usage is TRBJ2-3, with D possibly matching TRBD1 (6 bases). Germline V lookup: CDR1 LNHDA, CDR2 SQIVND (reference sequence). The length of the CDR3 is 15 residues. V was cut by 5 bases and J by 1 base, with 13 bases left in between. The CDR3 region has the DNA TGTGCCAGTAGTCACTGGGGACAAGGCACAGATACGCAGTATTTT. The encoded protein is CASSHWGQGTDTQYF. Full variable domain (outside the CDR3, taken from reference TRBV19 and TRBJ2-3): DGGITQSPKYLFRKEGQNVTLSCEQNLNHDAMYWYRQDPGQGLRLIYYSQIVNDFQKGDIAEGYSVSREKKESFPLTVTSAQKNPTAFYLCASSHWGQGTDTQYFGPGTRLTVL.

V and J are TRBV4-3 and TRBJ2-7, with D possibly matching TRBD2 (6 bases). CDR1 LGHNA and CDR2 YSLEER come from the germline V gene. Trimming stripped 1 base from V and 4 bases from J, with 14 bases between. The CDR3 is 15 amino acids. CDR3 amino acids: CASSQGRGGIYEQYF. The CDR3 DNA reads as TGCGCCAGCAGCCAAGGCCGTGGGGGGATTTACGAGCAGTACTTC.

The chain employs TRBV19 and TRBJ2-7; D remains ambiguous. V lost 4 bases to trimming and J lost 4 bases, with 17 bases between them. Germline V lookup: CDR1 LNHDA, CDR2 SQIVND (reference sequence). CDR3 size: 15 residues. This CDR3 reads CASSTPGRSRYEQYF. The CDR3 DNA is TGTGCCAGTAGTACCCCCGGACGATCGAGGTACGAGCAGTACTTC.

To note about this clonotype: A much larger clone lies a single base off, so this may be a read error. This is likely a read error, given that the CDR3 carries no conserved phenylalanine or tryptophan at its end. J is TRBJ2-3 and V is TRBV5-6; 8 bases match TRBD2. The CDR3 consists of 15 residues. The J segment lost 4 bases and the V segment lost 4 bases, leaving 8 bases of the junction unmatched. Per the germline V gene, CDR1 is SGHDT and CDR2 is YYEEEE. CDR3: CASSSPSGFPDTQYS. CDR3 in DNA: TGTGCCAGCAGCAGCCCTAGCGGGTTCCCAGATACGCAGTATTCT.

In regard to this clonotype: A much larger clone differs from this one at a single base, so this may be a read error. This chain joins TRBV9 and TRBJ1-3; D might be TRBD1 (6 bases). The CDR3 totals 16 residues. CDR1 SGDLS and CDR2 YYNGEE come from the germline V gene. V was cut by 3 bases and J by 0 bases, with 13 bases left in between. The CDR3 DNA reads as TGTGCCAGCAGCGCTACGAGCAGGGGCTCTGGAAACACCATATATTTT. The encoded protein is CASSATSRGSGNTIYF. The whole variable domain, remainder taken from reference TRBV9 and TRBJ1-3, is DSGVTQTPKHLITATGQRVTLRCSPRSGDLSVYWYQQSLDQGLQFLIQYYNGEERAKGNILERFSAQQFPDLHSELNLSSLELGDSALYFCASSATSRGSGNTIYFGEGSWLTVV.

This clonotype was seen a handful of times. CDR3 coding DNA: TGCGCCAGCAGCCAGACCTCGGACGGATCCTACGAGCAGTACTTC. Its protein product is CASSQTSDGSYEQYF. V and J are TRBV4-3 and TRBJ2-7; D remains unclear. Between the trimmed V and J ends, which lost 3 bases and 1 base, there was a span of 13 bases. Germline CDR1 reads LGHNA; CDR2 reads YSLEER. The CDR3 extends over 15 amino acids.

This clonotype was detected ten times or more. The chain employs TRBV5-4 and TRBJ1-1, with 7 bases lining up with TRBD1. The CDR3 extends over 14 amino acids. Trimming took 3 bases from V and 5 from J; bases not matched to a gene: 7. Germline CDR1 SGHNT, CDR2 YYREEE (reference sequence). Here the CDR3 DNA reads TGTGCCAGCAGCTCACAAGGGGGCTGGACTGAAGCTTTCTTT. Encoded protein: CASSSQGGWTEAFF.

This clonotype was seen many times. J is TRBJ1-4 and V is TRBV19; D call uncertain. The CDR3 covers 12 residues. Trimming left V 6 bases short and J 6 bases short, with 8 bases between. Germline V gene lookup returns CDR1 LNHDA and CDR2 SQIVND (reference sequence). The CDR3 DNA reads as TGTGCCAGTAGCCCGTTGGATGAAAAACTGTTTTTT. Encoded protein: CASSPLDEKLFF.

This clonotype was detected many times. The CDR3 DNA follows: TGTGCCAGCAGTTCCCTCAACTGGGGAGGTGATCAGCCCCAGCATTTT. The encoded protein is CASSSLNWGGDQPQHF. This chain connects TRBV6-2 or TRBV6-3 to TRBJ1-5, with D unclear. The CDR3 sequence is 16 residues long. V shed 4 bases and J shed 5 bases, with 18 bases lying between them. Germline CDR1 is MNHEY and CDR2 is SVGEGT.

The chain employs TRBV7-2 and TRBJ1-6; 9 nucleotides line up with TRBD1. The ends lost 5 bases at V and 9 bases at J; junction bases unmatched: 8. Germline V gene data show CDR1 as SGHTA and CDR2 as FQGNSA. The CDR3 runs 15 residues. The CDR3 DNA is TGTGCCAGCAGCGTCCTGGGACAGGGCACTTCACCCCTCCACTTT. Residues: CASSVLGQGTSPLHF.

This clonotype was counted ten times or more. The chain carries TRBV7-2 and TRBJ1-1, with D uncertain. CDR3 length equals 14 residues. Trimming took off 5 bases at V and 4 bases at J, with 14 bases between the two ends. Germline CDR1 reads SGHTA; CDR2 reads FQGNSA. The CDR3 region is CASSILPAVTEAFF. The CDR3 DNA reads TGTGCCAGCAGCATATTACCCGCCGTCACTGAAGCTTTCTTT.

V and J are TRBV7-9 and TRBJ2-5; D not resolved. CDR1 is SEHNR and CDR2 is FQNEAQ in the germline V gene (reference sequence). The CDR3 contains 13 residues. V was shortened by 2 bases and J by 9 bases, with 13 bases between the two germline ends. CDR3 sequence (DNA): TGTGCCAGCAGCTTAAGGAGCCAAGCGCCCCAGTACTTC. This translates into CASSLRSQAPQYF.

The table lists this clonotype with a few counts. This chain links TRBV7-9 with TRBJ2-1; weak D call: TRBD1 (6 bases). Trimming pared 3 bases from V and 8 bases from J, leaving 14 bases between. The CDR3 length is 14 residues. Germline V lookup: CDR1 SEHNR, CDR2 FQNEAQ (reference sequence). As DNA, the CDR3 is TGTGCCAGCAGCTTTACAGGGTGGGGTGATGAGCAGTTCTTC. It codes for CASSFTGWGDEQFF. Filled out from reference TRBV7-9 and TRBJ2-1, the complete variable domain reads DTGVSQNPRHKITKRGQNVTFRCDPISEHNRLYWYRQTLGQGPEFLTYFQNEAQLEKSRLLSDRFSAERPKGSFSTLEIQRTEQGDSAMYLCASSFTGWGDEQFFGPGTRLTVL.

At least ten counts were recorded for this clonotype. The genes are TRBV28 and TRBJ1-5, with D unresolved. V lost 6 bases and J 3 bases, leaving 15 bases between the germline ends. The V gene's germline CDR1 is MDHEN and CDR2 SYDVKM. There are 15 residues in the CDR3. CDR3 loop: CASRPTVGLNQPQHF. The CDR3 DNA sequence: TGTGCCAGCAGGCCGACGGTAGGCCTCAATCAGCCCCAGCATTTT.

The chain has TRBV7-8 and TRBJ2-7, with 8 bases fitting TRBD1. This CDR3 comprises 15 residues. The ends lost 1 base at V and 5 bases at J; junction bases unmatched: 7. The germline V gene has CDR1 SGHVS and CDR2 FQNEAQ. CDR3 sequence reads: CASSLEAGGIHEQYF. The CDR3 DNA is TGTGCCAGCAGCTTAGAGGCAGGGGGCATCCACGAGCAGTACTTC.

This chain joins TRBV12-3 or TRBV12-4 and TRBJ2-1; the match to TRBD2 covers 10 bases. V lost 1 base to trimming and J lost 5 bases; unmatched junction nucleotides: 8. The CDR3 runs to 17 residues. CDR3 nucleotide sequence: TGTGCCAGCAGTTTAGGGACTAGCGGTACACCGAACAATGAGCAGTTCTTC. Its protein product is CASSLGTSGTPNNEQFF.

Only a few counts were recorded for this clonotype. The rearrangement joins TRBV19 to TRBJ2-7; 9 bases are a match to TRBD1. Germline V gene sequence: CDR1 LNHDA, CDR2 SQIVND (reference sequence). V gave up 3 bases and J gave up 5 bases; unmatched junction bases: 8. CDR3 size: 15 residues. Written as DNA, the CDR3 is TGTGCCAGTAGTATTCCGACAGGGGGGACCGACGAGCAGTACTTC. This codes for CASSIPTGGTDEQYF.

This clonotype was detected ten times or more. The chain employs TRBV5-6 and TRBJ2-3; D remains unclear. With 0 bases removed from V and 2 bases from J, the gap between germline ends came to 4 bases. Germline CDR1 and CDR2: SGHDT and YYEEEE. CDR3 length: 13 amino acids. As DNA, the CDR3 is TGTGCCAGCAGCTTGGAGCCCACAGATACGCAGTATTTT. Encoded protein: CASSLEPTDTQYF.